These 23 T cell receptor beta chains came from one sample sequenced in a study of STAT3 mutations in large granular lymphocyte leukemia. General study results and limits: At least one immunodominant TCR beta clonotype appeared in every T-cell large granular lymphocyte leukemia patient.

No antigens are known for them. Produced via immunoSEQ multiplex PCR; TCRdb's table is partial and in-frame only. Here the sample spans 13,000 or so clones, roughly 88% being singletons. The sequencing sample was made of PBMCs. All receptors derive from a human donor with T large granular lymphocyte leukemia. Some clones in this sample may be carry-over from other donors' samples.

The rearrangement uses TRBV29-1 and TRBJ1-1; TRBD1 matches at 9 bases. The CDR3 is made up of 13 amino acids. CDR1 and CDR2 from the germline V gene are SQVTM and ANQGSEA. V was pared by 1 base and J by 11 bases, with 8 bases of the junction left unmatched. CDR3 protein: CSVEGDREGWAFF. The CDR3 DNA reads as TGCAGCGTTGAAGGGGACAGGGAAGGGTGGGCTTTCTTT.

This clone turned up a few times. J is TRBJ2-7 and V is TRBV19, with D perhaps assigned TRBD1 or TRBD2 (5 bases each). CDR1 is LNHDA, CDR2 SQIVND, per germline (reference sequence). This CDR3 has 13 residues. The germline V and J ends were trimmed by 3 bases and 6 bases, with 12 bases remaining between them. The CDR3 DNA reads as TGTGCCAGTAGTATCCCCCTCGGGGCCGAGCAGTACTTC. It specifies CASSIPLGAEQYF.

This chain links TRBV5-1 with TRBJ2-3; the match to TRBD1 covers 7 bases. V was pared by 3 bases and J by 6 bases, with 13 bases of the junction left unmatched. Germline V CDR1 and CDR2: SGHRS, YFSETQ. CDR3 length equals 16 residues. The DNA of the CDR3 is TGCGCCAGCAGCTCCCCTAAACAGGGGATTCGGGATACGCAGTATTTT. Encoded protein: CASSSPKQGIRDTQYF.

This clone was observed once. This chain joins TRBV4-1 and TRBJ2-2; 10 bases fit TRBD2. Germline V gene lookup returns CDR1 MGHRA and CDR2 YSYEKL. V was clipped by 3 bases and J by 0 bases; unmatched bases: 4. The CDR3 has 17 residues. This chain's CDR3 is CASSQGGLAANTGELFF. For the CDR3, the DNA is TGCGCCAGCAGCCAGGGAGGACTAGCGGCGAACACCGGGGAGCTGTTTTTT.

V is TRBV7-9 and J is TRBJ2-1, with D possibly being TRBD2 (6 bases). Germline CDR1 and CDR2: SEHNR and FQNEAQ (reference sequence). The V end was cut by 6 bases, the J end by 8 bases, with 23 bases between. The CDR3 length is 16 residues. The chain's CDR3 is CASSPRPRLVIDEQFF. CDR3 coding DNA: TGTGCCAGCAGTCCACGGCCCAGACTAGTGATAGATGAGCAGTTCTTC.

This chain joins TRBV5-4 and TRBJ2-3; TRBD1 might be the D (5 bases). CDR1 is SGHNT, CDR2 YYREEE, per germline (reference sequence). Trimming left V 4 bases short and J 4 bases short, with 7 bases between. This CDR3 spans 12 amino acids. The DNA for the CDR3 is TGTGCCAGCAGCGACAGCGCAGATACGCAGTATTTT. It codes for CASSDSADTQYF.

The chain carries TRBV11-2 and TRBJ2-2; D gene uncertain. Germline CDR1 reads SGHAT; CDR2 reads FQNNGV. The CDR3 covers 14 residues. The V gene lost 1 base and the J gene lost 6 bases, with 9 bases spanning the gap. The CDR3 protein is CASSLGRRPGELFF. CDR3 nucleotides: TGTGCCAGCAGCTTAGGGCGGCGCCCCGGGGAGCTGTTTTTT.

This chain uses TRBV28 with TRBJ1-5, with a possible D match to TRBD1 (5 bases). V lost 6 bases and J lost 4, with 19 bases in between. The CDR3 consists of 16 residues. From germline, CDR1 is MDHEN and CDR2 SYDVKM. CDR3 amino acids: CASSSIGVLGNQPQHF. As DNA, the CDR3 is TGTGCCAGCAGCTCTATAGGGGTTCTTGGGAATCAGCCCCAGCATTTT.

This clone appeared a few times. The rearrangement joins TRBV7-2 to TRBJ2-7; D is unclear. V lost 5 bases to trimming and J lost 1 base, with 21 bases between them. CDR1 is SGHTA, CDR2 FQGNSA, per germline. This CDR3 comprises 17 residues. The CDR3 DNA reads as TGTGCCAGCAGCCCACAACCGACATGGCAGAGGTCCTACGAGCAGTACTTC. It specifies CASSPQPTWQRSYEQYF.

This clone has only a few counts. In DNA, the CDR3 is TGCGCCAGCAGCTTGTACATTGGGGGGAACTATGGCTACACCTTC. Encoded protein: CASSLYIGGNYGYTF. V gene TRBV5-1 combines with J gene TRBJ1-2; TRBD1 might be the D (5 bases). The CDR3 extends over 15 amino acids. Trimming stripped 1 base from V and 2 bases from J, with 12 bases between. In germline, CDR1 is SGHRS, CDR2 YFSETQ.

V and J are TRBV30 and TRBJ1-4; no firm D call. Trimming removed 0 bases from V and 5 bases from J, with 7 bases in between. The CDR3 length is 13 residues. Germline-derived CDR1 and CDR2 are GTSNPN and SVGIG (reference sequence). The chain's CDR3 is CAWSVGWNEKLFF. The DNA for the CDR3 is TGTGCCTGGAGTGTTGGTTGGAATGAAAAACTGTTTTTT.

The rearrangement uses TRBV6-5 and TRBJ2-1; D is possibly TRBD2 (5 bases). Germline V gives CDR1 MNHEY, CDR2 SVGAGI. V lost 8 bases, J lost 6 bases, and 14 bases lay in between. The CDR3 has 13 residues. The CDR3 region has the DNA TGTGCCAGCTTTGGACTCAACTTCAATGAGCAGTTCTTC. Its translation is CASFGLNFNEQFF.

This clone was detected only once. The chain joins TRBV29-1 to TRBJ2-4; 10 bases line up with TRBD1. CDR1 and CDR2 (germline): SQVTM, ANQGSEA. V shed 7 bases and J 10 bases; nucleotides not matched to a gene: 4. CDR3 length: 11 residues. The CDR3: CSAGQGEIQYF. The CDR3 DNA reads TGCAGCGCCGGACAGGGGGAGATTCAGTACTTC.

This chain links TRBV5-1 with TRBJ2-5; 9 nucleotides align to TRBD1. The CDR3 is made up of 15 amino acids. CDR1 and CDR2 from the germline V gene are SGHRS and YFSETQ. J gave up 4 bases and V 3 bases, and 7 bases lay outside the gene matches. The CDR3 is CASSSGTGFGETQYF. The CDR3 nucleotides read TGCGCCAGCAGCTCCGGGACAGGGTTTGGAGAGACCCAGTACTTC.

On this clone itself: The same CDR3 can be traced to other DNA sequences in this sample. DNA for the CDR3: TGTGCCAGCAGCCGTGGGGTCAGCAATCAGCCCCAGCATTTT. It yields the protein CASSRGVSNQPQHF. The gene calls are TRBV9 and TRBJ1-5; D uncertain. The CDR3 has 14 amino acids. The V and J ends lost 4 bases and 1 base respectively, with 9 bases between them. CDR1 and CDR2 from the germline V gene are SGDLS and YYNGEE.

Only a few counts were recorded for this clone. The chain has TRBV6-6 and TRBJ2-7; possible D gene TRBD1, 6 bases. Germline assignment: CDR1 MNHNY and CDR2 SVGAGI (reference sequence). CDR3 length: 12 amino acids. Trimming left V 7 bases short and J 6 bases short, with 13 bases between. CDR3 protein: CASTPTGIEQYF. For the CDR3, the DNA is TGTGCCAGCACTCCTACAGGGATCGAGCAGTACTTC.

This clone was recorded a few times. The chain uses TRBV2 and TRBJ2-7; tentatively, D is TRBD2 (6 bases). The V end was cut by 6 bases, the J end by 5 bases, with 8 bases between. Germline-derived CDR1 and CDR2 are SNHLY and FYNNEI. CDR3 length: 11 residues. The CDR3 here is CASRGGDEQYF. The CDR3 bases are TGTGCCAGCAGGGGGGGAGACGAGCAGTACTTC.

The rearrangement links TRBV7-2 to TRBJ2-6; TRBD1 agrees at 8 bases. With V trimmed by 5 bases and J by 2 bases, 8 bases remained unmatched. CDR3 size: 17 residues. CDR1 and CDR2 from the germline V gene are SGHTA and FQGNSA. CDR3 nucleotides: TGTGCCAGCAGCCTGGACAGGGTTGGCGCTGGGGCCAACGTCCTGACTTTC. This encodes CASSLDRVGAGANVLTF.

CDR3 in amino acids: CASSLDWGLSWETQYF. The CDR3 DNA reads as TGCGCCAGCAGCTTGGATTGGGGGCTAAGTTGGGAGACCCAGTACTTC. J is TRBJ2-5 and V is TRBV5-1, with D perhaps matching TRBD1 (6 bases). Germline CDR1 is SGHRS and CDR2 is YFSETQ. The V gene lost 0 bases and the J gene lost 5 bases, with 17 bases spanning the gap. This CDR3 has 16 amino acids.

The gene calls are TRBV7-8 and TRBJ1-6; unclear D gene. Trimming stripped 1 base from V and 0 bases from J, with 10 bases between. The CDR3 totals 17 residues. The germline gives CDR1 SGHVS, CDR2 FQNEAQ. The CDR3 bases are TGTGCCAGCAGCTTAGACCGTGGGAGCTCCTATAATTCACCCCTCCACTTT. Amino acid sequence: CASSLDRGSSYNSPLHF.

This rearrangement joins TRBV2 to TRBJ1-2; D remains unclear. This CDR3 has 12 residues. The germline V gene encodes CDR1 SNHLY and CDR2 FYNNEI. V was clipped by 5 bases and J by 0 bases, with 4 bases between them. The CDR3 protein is CASSTANYGYTF. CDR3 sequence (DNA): TGTGCCAGCAGTACAGCTAACTATGGCTACACCTTC.

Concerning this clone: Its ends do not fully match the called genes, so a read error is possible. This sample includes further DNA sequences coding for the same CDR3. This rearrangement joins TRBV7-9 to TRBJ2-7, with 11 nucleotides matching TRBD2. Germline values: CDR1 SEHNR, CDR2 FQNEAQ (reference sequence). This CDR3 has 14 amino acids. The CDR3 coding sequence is TGTGCCAGCACCAAAAGACTAGCGGGAAACGAGCAGTACTTT. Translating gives CASTKRLAGNEQYF.

The CDR3 here is CAWEEYQETQYF. CDR3 bases: TGTGCCTGGGAGGAGTACCAAGAGACCCAGTACTTC. The rearrangement joins TRBV30 to TRBJ2-5; no clear D. The V and J ends lost 5 bases and 0 bases respectively, with 7 bases between them. The V gene's germline CDR1 is GTSNPN and CDR2 SVGIG (reference sequence). The CDR3 totals 12 residues.